This TCR beta chain is drawn from a study of blood T cell repertoires in COVID-19. Study at large: COVID-19 samples collected from the United States, Italy and Spain covered acute and convalescent phases. Sample material is recorded as cDNA or gDNA derived from T cells, B-cell-depleted T cells, or PBMCs.

As handled by the study authors: Amplification of reference gene primers provided the estimated nucleated cell counts. Sequencing used immunoSEQ multiplex PCR; TCRdb keeps in-frame clones, though not all of them. V and J calls and clone size come straight from that table; D and trimming were deduced from the DNA. The sample contains roughly 70,000 clones, roughly 89% of which appear only once. The germline V gene has CDR1 SGHVS and CDR2 FNYEAQ. The CDR3 sequence is 15 residues long. The ends lost 2 bases at V and 9 bases at J; junction bases unmatched: 8. The receptor was isolated from a woman aged 80 or older with acute or convalescent COVID-19. The sample consisted of peripheral blood. The chain joins TRBV7-6 to TRBJ2-1; 9 nucleotides align to TRBD2. CDR3 amino acids: CASSLLPSGKGEQFF. The DNA of the CDR3 is TGTGCCAGCAGCTTATTGCCTAGCGGGAAGGGTGAGCAGTTCTTC.